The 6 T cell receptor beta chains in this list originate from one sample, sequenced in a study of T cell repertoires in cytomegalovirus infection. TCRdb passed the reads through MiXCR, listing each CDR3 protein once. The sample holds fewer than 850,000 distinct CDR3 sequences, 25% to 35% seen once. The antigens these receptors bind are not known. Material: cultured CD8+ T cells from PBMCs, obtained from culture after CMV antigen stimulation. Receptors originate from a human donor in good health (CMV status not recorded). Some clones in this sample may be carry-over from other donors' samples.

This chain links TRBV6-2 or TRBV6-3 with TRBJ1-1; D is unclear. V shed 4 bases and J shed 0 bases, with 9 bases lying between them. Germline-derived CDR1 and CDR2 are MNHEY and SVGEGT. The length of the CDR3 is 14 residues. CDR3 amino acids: CASSLVLMNTEAFF. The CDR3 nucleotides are TGTGCCAGCAGTTTGGTGCTCATGAACACTGAAGCTTTCTTT.

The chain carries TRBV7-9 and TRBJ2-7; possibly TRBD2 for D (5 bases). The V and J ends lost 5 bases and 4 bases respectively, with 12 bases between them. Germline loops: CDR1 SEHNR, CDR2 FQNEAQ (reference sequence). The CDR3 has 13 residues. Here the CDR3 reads CASSPRDFYEQYF. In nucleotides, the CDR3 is TGTGCCAGCAGCCCGAGGGATTTTTACGAGCAGTACTTC.

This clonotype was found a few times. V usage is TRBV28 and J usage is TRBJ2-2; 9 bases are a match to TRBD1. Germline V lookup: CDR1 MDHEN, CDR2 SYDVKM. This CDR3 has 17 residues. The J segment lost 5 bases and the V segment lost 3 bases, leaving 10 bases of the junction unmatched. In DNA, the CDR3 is TGTGCCAGCAGTTTCCGGTGGACAGGGGCGCTTACCGGGGAGCTGTTTTTT. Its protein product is CASSFRWTGALTGELFF.

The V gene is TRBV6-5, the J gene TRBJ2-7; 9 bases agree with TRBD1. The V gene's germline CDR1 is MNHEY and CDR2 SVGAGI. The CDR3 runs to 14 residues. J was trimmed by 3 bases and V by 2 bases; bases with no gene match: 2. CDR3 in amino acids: CASSYGTGYYEQYF. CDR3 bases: TGTGCCAGCAGTTACGGGACAGGGTACTACGAGCAGTACTTC.

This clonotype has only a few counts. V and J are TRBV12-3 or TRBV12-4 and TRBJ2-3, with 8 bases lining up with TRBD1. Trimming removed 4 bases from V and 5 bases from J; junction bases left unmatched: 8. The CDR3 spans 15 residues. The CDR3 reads CASSWTGSARDTQYF. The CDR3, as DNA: TGTGCCAGCAGTTGGACAGGGAGCGCTAGAGATACGCAGTATTTT.

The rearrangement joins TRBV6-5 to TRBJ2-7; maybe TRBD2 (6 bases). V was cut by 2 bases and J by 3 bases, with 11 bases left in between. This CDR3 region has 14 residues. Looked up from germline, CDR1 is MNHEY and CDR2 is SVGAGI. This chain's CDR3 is CASSYGGTGYEQYF. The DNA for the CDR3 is TGTGCCAGCAGTTACGGGGGGACTGGCTACGAGCAGTACTTC.